This section outlines one TCR beta chain sequence together with its context. Its antigen is as yet unknown. This specimen comes from a study of somatic mutations in cytotoxic T cells in rheumatoid arthritis. In the study overall: Patient blood, which was peripheral blood collected as 30 ml EDTA, was drawn right after diagnosis and before any treatment started. Sorting by flow gave nearly 100% purity for some V beta antibody-stained T-cell populations, including V beta1+ cells sequenced for TCRB. Findings and limits, study-wide: Levels of CD8+ T-cell clonality in rheumatoid arthritis patients were statistically indistinguishable from those seen in age-matched healthy controls, with no significant difference.

Method: immunoSEQ multiplex PCR; TCRdb's copy keeps in-frame clones and lacks some. The sample consists of some 10,000 clones, roughly four fifths of them appearing once. V lost 4 bases, J lost 5 bases, and 18 bases stayed unmatched. CDR3 size: 19 residues. Germline assignment: CDR1 SEHNR and CDR2 FQNEAQ (reference sequence). The material sequenced was CD8+ T cells sorted from blood. The sequence derives from a woman aged 60 to 75 with rheumatoid arthritis. This chain links TRBV7-9 with TRBJ1-2, with 11 bases lining up with TRBD1. The CDR3 nucleotides read TGTGCCAGCAGCTCTTTTAGGTGGACAGGGGGCAGCTTTGGGTATGGCTACACCTTC. This codes for CASSSFRWTGGSFGYGYTF.